This paragraph covers one T cell receptor beta chain sequence. The ends were cut back, 6 bases at V and 5 bases at J, with 14 bases in the middle. CDR1 SEHNR and CDR2 FQNEAQ come from the germline V gene (reference sequence). This CDR3 comprises 13 residues. The record originates from a study of regulatory and conventional T cells in RAG deficiency. Repertoires were generated with immunoSEQ multiplex PCR, while TCRdb's copy carries only in-frame clones and drops some. The table lists some 6,000 clones, around 93% of them singletons, with around half in the top ten. The TCR originated in a human donor with RAG deficiency presenting as severe combined immunodeficiency. Material: CD8+ T cells sorted from blood. The chain couples TRBV7-9 to TRBJ2-7; either TRBD1 or TRBD2 may fit D (6 bases each). The CDR3 DNA is TGTGCCAGCAGATCCGGGGGCGGCCACGAGCAGTACTTC. This translates into CASRSGGGHEQYF.